The 10 T cell receptor beta chains below were found in one sample sequenced in a study of identical twins (dated by TCRdb to 2016 to 2018). Library method: 5' RACE. This sample was sequenced with an Illumina HiSeq 2000. Clones were called with MiXCR by TCRdb after fastp trimmed the public reads at Q25, and only in-frame beta chains were retained. CDR3 protein duplicates are merged, each entry listing the most common genes and DNA. The sample records fewer than 450,000 distinct CDR3 sequences, 8.5% to 10% of which are singletons. The ten largest clones capture 8% to 9.5% of the sample. The material sequenced was naive T cells sorted from blood. In the paper's terms, the cell subset or site label means: cells isolated with a human naive T-cell isolation kit. The receptors originated from a woman aged 45 to 65 in good health.

This clonotype was recorded a few times. The rearrangement joins TRBV6-6 to TRBJ2-3; tentatively, D is TRBD2 (6 bases). This CDR3 contains 16 residues. Germline lookup yields CDR1 MNHNY and CDR2 SVGAGI (reference sequence). Trimming cost V 7 bases and J 0 bases, with 17 bases left between them. This chain's CDR3 is CASTQWWGGSTDTQYF. The DNA of the CDR3 is TGTGCCAGCACCCAGTGGTGGGGAGGCAGCACAGATACGCAGTATTTT.

The genes are TRBV7-9 and TRBJ1-4, with D possibly matching TRBD1 (6 bases). The CDR3 extends over 14 amino acids. The V end lost 5 bases, the J end lost 6 bases, and 13 bases lay between the germline ends. Germline V lookup: CDR1 SEHNR, CDR2 FQNEAQ (reference sequence). The CDR3 sequence is CASSARGKDEKLFF. In nucleotides, the CDR3 is TGTGCCAGCAGCGCAAGGGGGAAGGATGAAAAACTGTTTTTT. Filled out from reference TRBV7-9 and TRBJ1-4, the complete variable domain reads DTGVSQNPRHKITKRGQNVTFRCDPISEHNRLYWYRQTLGQGPEFLTYFQNEAQLEKSRLLSDRFSAERPKGSFSTLEIQRTEQGDSAMYLCASSARGKDEKLFFGSGTQLSVL.

This clonotype was recorded a few times. The CDR3 DNA reads as TGTGCCAGCGAACTAGAAGGCGTTTACGAGCAGTACTTC. Residues: CASELEGVYEQYF. V gene TRBV21-1 combines with J gene TRBJ2-7; the D call of TRBD2 is as the table states it, not checked on the DNA. TRBV21-1 is a pseudogene. There are 13 residues in the CDR3.

This clonotype was observed a handful of times. The chain recombines TRBV19 with TRBJ2-1, with 10 bases that match TRBD2. V shed 2 bases, J shed 0 bases, and the junction held 4 bases outside the gene matches. Looked up from germline, CDR1 is LNHDA and CDR2 is SQIVND (reference sequence). The CDR3 totals 17 residues. The CDR3 region is CASSILLAGNSYNEQFF. As DNA, the CDR3 is TGTGCCAGTAGTATACTACTAGCGGGAAACTCCTACAATGAGCAGTTCTTC.

This clonotype was counted ten times or more. The rearrangement uses TRBV24-1 and TRBJ2-1, with D hard to call. Trimming removed 6 bases at V and 3 bases at J, with 11 bases between. Germline V gene data show CDR1 as KGHDR and CDR2 as SFDVKD. CDR3 length: 14 residues. CDR3 amino acids: CATSFGSYYNEQFF. The DNA of the CDR3 is TGTGCCACCAGTTTCGGTAGTTACTACAATGAGCAGTTCTTC.

The rearrangement joins TRBV5-6 to TRBJ2-7, with 7 bases aligning to TRBD1. This CDR3 contains 14 residues. Germline assignment: CDR1 SGHDT and CDR2 YYEEEE. V shed 4 bases, J shed 2 bases, and the junction held 6 bases outside the gene matches. The CDR3 here is CASSLGQKAYEQYF. As DNA, the CDR3 is TGTGCCAGCAGCCTGGGACAGAAGGCCTACGAGCAGTACTTC.

This clonotype has a handful of counts. V gene TRBV20-1 combines with J gene TRBJ2-2; no definite D call. The V end was cut by 6 bases, the J end by 0 bases, with 17 bases between. This CDR3 has 16 amino acids. CDR1 and CDR2 from the germline V gene are DFQATT and SNEGSKA (reference sequence). The DNA for the CDR3 is TGCAGTGCCCCCTCCGATGTCGTGTCGAACACCGGGGAGCTGTTTTTT. Encoded protein: CSAPSDVVSNTGELFF.

The chain joins TRBV12-3 or TRBV12-4 to TRBJ2-5, with 8 positions matching TRBD2. J was trimmed by 5 bases and V by 5 bases; bases with no gene match: 22. This CDR3 contains 19 residues. The CDR3 nucleotides read TGTGCCAGCAGTCAAGGACACCGAATGACGCGGGAGGCCCCGGAGACCCAGTACTTC. Its protein product is CASSQGHRMTREAPETQYF.

The table lists this clonotype with many counts. The chain links TRBV5-1 to TRBJ2-7; 11 nucleotides match TRBD1. CDR1 and CDR2 (germline): SGHRS, YFSETQ. Trimming removed 4 bases from V and 3 bases from J; junction bases left unmatched: 6. This CDR3 has 15 amino acids. In nucleotides, the CDR3 is TGCGCCAGCAGCGGACCGGGACAGGGGGACTACGAGCAGTACTTC. Its translation: CASSGPGQGDYEQYF.

This rearrangement joins TRBV7-2 to TRBJ2-1; tentative D call: TRBD1 (6 bases). Between the trimmed V and J ends, which lost 5 bases and 8 bases, there was a span of 19 bases. The CDR3 runs 15 residues. Per the germline V gene, CDR1 is SGHTA and CDR2 is FQGNSA. DNA of the CDR3: TGTGCCAGCAGCCGAAGGAGACAGGCCATTGATGAGCAGTTCTTC. Translation: CASSRRRQAIDEQFF.